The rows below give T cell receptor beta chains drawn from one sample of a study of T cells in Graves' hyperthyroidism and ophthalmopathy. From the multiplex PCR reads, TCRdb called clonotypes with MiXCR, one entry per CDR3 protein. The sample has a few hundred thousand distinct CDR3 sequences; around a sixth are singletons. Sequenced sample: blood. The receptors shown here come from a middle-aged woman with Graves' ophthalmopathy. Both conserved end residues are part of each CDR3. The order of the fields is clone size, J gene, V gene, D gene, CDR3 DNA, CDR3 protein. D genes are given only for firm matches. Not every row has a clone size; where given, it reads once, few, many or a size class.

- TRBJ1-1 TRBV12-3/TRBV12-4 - TGTGCCAGTCTCAGGATCACTGAAGCTTTCTTT CASLRITEAFF
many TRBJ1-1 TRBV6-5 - TGTGCCAGCAGTTACGCGGCCGGGGACACTGAAGCTTTCTTT CASSYAAGDTEAFF
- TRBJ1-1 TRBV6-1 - TGTGCCAGCAGTGAAGGTCCAGGGATGAACACTGAAGCTTTCTTT CASSEGPGMNTEAFF
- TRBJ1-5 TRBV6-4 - TGTGCCAGCAGTGACTCCCAGAGTTATAGCAATCAGCCCCAGCATTTT CASSDSQSYSNQPQHF
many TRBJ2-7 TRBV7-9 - TGTGCCAGCAGCTCGGTGGACGAGCAGTACTTC CASSSVDEQYF
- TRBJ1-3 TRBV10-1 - TGCGCCAGCAGCGGGACGATTGGAAACACCATATATTTT CASSGTIGNTIYF
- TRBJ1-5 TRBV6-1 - TGTGCCAGCAGTGTGGCACGCCACCAGCCCCAGCATTTT CASSVARHQPQHF
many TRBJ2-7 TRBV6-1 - TGTGCCAGCAACCCGGACCTCCGCCCCGAGCAGTACTTC CASNPDLRPEQYF
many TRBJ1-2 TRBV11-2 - TGTGCCAGCAGCTCTGCGGGGACTAACTATGGCTACACCTTC CASSSAGTNYGYTF
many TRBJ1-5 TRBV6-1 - TGTGCCAGCACCGGAGGAACCCAGCCCCAGCATTTT CASTGGTQPQHF
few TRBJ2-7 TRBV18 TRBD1 TGTGCCAGCTCACCACCGGGACAGGGGAGTAACGAGCAGTACTTC CASSPPGQGSNEQYF
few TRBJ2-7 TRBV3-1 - TGTGCCAGCAGCCAAGATCGGGGGCAATACTACGAGCAGTACTTC CASSQDRGQYYEQYF
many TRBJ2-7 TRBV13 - TGTGCCAGCACCTCCTTGAACTGGAAGAGTGGCGAGCAGTACTTC CASTSLNWKSGEQYF
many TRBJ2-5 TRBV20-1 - TGCAGTGTGCAGGGGCGAGTGGAGACCCAGTACTTC CSVQGRVETQYF
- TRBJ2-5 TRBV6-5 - TGTGCCAGCAGTTACTCAGCGGTAAAAGAGACCCAGTACTTC CASSYSAVKETQYF
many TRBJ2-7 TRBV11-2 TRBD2 TGTGCCAGCAGCCGCCTGGGGACTAGCTACGAGCAGTACTTC CASSRLGTSYEQYF
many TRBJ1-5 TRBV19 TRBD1 TGTGCCAGTAGTTTCCCGGGACAGGGAAGGGGAAATCAGCCCCAGCATTTT CASSFPGQGRGNQPQHF
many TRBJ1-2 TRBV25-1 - TGTGCCAGCAGTCACCAGCTCTATGGCTACACCTTC CASSHQLYGYTF
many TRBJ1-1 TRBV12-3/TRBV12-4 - TGTGCCAGCAATAAAGGAGGACAGATTGAAGCTTTCTTT CASNKGGQIEAFF
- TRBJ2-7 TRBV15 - TGTGCCACCAGCAGTAAGGACAGCTCCTACGAGCAGTACTTC CATSSKDSSYEQYF
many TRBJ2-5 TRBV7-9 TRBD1 TGTGCCAGCAGCAGGGGGACAGGGCGTGAGACCCAGTACTTC CASSRGTGRETQYF
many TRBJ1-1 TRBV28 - TGTGCCAGCAGTTTGACGGACAGTCGGATGAACACTGAAGCTTTCTTT CASSLTDSRMNTEAFF
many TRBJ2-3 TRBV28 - TGTGCCAGCAGTACCTCAGATACGCAGTATTTT CASSTSDTQYF
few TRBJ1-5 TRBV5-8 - TGTGCCAGCAGCTTGGCCAGGGAGGGTCAGCCCCAGCATTTT CASSLAREGQPQHF
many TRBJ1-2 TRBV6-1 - TGTGCCAGCAGTGAATTAGCTTTTGGCTACACCTTC CASSELAFGYTF
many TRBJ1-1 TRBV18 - TGTGCCAGCTCACCAGCTGTCACTGAAGCTTTCTTT CASSPAVTEAFF
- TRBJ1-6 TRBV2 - TGTGCCAGCAGTGAAGAGGGGCAGGGGCTGAATTCACCCCTCCACTTT CASSEEGQGLNSPLHF
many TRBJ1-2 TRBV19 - TGTGCCAGTAGTACGAGATGGGGGAACTATGGCTACACCTTC CASSTRWGNYGYTF
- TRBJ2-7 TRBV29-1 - TGCAGCGTTGAAGATCTTAGGCAGGGGCGTGAGCAGTACTTC CSVEDLRQGREQYF
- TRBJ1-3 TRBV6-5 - TGTGCCAGCAGTTTACTCAGCCTGGGGTTTGGAAACACCATATCTTTT CASSLLSLGFGNTISF
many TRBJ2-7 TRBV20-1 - TGCAGTGCTACCTATGGCGGGACCAACGAGCAGTACTTC CSATYGGTNEQYF
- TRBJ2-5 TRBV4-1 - TGCGCCAGCAGCCAAACACTAGTGGAGACCCAGTACTTC CASSQTLVETQYF
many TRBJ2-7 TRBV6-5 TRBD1 TGTGCCAGCAGTTGGACCTCCGTGGGACAGGGCTACGAGCAGTACTTC CASSWTSVGQGYEQYF
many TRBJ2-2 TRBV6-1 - TGTGCCAGCAGTGCCCTACCCGTAGGGGCCGGGGAGCTGTTTTTT CASSALPVGAGELFF
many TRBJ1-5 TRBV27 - TGTGCCAGCCATTCCCTCCAGGGCAATCAGCCCCAGCATTTT CASHSLQGNQPQHF
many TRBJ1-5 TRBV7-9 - TGTGCCAGCAGCTTAGAGTCAGGGGAAATGTTTAGCAATCAGCCCCAGCATTTT CASSLESGEMFSNQPQHF
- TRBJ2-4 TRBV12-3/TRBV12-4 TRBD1 TGTGCCAGCAGGACAGGGGGCCGCATTCAGTACTTC CASRTGGRIQYF
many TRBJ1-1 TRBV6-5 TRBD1 TGTGCCAGCAGCTTAGACAGGGTCAACACTGAAGCTTTCTTT CASSLDRVNTEAFF
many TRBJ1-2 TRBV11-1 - TGTGCCAGCAGCTCTCCCGCCAGGGAGTTTTTCTATGGCTACACCTTC CASSSPAREFFYGYTF
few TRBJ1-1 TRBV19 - TGTGCCAGTAGTAGAGTGGGGCGGGACACTGAAGCTTTCTTT CASSRVGRDTEAFF
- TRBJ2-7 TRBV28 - TGTGCCAGCAGTTTGATGGGGATTTACGAGCAGTACTTC CASSLMGIYEQYF
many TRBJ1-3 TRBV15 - TGTGCCACCAGCAGAGCAGGAGGGTCTTCTGGAAACACCATATATTTT CATSRAGGSSGNTIYF
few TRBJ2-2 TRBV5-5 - TGTGCCAGCAGCTTGTTGGCGGGAATGAACACCGGGGAGCTGTTTTTT CASSLLAGMNTGELFF
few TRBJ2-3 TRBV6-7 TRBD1 TGTGCCAGAAGAGACAGGGTGTTAGATACGCAGTATTTT CARRDRVLDTQYF
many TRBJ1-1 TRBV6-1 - TGTGCCAGCGGGGGACACCCCATGAACACTGAAGCTTTCTTT CASGGHPMNTEAFF
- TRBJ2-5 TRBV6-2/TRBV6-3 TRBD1 TGTGCCAGCAGTGGACAGGGGGCCCCTGGGGAGACCCAGTACTTC CASSGQGAPGETQYF
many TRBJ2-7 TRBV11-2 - TGTGCCAGCAGATTCGGACGGACCTCCTACGAGCAGTACTTC CASRFGRTSYEQYF
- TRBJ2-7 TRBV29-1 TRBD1 TGCAGCGCCGGGACAGACTACGAGCAGTACTTC CSAGTDYEQYF
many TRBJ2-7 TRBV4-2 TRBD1 TGTGCCAGCAGCAACTCAGGACAGGGCTCCTACGAGCAGTACTTC CASSNSGQGSYEQYF
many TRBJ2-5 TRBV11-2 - TGTGCCAGCAGCCTTGCCGACAACTTCTTCAGGCAGAGTAGAGAGACCCAGTACTTC CASSLADNFFRQSRETQYF
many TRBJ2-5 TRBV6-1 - TGTGCCAGCAGCAATGGGGACTTAACCCGAAAAGAGACCCAGTACTTC CASSNGDLTRKETQYF
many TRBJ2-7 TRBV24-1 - TGTGCCACCAGCAGGGGAAACGAGCAGTACTTC CATSRGNEQYF
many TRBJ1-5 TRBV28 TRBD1 TGTGCCAGCAGTTCACGACAGGGAGTTAAGCCCCAGCATTTT CASSSRQGVKPQHF